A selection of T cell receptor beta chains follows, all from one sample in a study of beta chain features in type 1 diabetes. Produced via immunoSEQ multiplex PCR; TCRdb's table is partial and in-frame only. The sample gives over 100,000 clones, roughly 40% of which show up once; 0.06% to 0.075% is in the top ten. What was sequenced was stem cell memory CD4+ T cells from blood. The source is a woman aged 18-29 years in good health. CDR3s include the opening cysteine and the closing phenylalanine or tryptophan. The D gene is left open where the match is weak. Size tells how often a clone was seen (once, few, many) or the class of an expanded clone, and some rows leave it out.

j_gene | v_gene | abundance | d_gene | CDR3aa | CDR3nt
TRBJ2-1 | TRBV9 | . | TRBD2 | CASSVGWRGWNEQFF | TGTGCCAGCAGCGTAGGGTGGCGGGGGTGGAATGAGCAGTTCTTC
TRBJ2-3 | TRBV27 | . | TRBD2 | CASSLSNAGGTDTQYF | TGTGCCAGCAGTTTATCGAACGCGGGAGGCACAGATACGCAGTATTTT
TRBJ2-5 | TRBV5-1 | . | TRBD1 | CASSLTGEIGTQYF | TGCGCCAGCAGCTTGACAGGGGAGATAGGGACCCAGTACTTC
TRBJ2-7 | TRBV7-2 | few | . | CASSLSRGLAYEQYF | TGTGCCAGCAGCTTATCTCGGGGTCTTGCCTACGAGCAGTACTTC
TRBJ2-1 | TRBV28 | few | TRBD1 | CASSFLTGVRGGEQFF | TGTGCCAGCAGTTTCCTGACAGGGGTCAGAGGGGGTGAGCAGTTCTTC
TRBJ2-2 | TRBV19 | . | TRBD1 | CASTRRDRGRGSGELFF | TGTGCCAGTACTCGCCGGGACAGGGGCCGGGGATCCGGGGAGCTGTTTTTT
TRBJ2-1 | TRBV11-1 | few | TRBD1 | CASSSGQGPQYEQFF | TGTGCCAGCAGCTCTGGACAGGGGCCACAATACGAGCAGTTCTTC
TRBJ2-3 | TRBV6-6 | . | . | CASSYLWGASTDTQYF | TGTGCCAGCAGTTACCTCTGGGGCGCCAGCACAGATACGCAGTATTTT
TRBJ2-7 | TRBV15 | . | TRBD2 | CATSRMGLAGISEQYF | TGTGCCACCAGCAGGATGGGGCTAGCGGGAATAAGCGAGCAGTACTTC
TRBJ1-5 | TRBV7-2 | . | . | CASSLAAGRTEPQHF | TGTGCCAGCAGCTTAGCGGCAGGAAGAACGGAACCCCAGCATTTT
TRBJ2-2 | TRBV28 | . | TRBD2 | CASTYPVASGNTGELFF | TGTGCCAGCACCTACCCTGTGGCTAGCGGGAACACCGGGGAGCTGTTTTTT
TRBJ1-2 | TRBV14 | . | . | CASSSRMTANYGYTF | TGTGCCAGCAGCTCACGAATGACAGCTAACTATGGCTACACCTTC
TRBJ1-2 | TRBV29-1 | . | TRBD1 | CSVSGGEVYGYTF | TGCAGCGTTTCAGGGGGTGAGGTCTATGGCTACACCTTC
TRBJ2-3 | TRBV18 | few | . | CASSPQGIQEDTQYF | TGTGCCAGCTCACCACAAGGTATCCAGGAAGATACGCAGTATTTT
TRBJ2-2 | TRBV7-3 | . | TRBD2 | CASSPRLAAGELFF | TGTGCCAGCAGCCCCCGACTAGCGGCCGGGGAGCTGTTTTTT
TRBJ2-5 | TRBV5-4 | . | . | CASSLVLGSGAQYF | TGTGCCAGCAGCTTGGTTCTCGGATCGGGGGCCCAGTACTTC
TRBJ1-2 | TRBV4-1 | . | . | CASSQALPFLDTLNYGYTF | TGCGCCAGCAGCCAAGCCTTACCCTTCCTGGACACCTTAAACTATGGCTACACCTTC
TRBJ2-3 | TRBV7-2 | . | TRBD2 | CASSPWEGTADTQYF | TGTGCCAGCAGCCCCTGGGAGGGGACCGCAGATACGCAGTATTTT
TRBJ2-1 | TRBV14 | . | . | CASSQALAYADEQFF | TGTGCCAGCAGCCAAGCGTTAGCGTACGCCGATGAGCAGTTCTTC
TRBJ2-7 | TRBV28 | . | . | CASSKGGYEQYF | TGTGCCAGCAGCAAGGGAGGCTACGAGCAGTACTTC
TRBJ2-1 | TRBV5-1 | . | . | CASSPLWSGFKNEQFF | TGCGCCAGCAGCCCCCTATGGAGCGGGTTTAAAAATGAGCAGTTCTTC
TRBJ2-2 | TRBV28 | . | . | CASTPPSAGWSGELFF | TGTGCCAGCACCCCTCCGTCCGCAGGTTGGTCGGGGGAGCTGTTTTTT
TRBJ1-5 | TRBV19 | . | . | CASSIARINQPQHF | TGTGCCAGTAGTATAGCCAGGATCAATCAGCCCCAGCATTTT
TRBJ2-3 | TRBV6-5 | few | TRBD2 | CASSSGRAGDTQYF | TGTGCCAGCAGCAGCGGGAGGGCCGGAGATACGCAGTATTTT
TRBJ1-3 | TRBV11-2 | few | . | CASSLIVTGLGGNTIYF | TGTGCCAGCAGCTTAATCGTTACGGGGTTGGGCGGAAACACCATATATTTT
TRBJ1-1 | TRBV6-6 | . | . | CASNYWSTEAFF | TGTGCCAGCAACTACTGGAGCACTGAAGCTTTCTTT
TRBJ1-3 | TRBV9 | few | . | CASSGQGSSGNTIYF | TGTGCCAGCAGCGGCCAAGGGAGCTCTGGAAACACCATATATTTT
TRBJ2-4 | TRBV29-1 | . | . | CSVEGSRGGGNIQYF | TGCAGCGTTGAGGGGAGCAGGGGCGGAGGAAACATTCAGTACTTC
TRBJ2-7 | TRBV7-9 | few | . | CASRSGSYEQYF | TGTGCCAGCAGATCAGGGTCCTACGAGCAGTACTTC
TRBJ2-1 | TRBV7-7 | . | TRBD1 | CASSSRQGRYNEQFF | TGTGCTAGCAGCTCGAGACAGGGGCGGTACAATGAGCAGTTCTTC
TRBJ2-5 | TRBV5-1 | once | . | CASSPQGIGALETQYF | TGCGCCAGCAGCCCCCAGGGTATAGGGGCGCTAGAGACCCAGTACTTC
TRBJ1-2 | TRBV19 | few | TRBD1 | CASRGQNYGYTF | TGTGCCAGTAGGGGACAGAACTATGGCTACACCTTC
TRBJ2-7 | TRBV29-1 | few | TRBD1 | CSAGRLYPGQGAYEQYF | TGCAGCGCTGGCAGGCTATATCCGGGACAGGGTGCCTACGAGCAGTACTTC
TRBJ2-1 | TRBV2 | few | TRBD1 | CASSETGGTYNEQFF | TGTGCCAGCAGTGAAACAGGGGGAACCTACAATGAGCAGTTCTTC
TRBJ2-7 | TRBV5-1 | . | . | CASSLGGIGSYEQYF | TGCGCCAGCAGCTTGGGCGGGATTGGCTCCTACGAGCAGTACTTC
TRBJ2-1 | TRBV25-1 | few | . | CASSERSEQFF | TGTGCCAGCAGTGAACGTAGCGAGCAGTTCTTC
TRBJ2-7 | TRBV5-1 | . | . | CASSLASGQRSYEQYF | TGCGCCAGCAGCTTGGCCAGCGGACAGCGATCCTACGAGCAGTACTTC
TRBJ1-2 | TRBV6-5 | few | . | CASSYSGGRSHGYTF | TGTGCCAGCAGTTACTCGGGGGGACGGAGTCATGGCTACACCTTC
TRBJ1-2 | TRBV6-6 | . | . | CASSSPHDRNYGYTF | TGTGCCAGCAGTTCACCCCATGACAGAAACTATGGCTACACCTTC